This TCR beta chain is from a study of shared clonotypes between healthy human individuals. As for the study in general: The cohort had two women and three men, ages 18 to 49. Study results and limitations: Exclusively blood specimens were collected; tissue repertoires likely differ.

The germline V gene has CDR1 ENHRY and CDR2 SYGVKD. This CDR3 region has 18 residues. V was pared by 3 bases and J by 3 bases, with 17 bases of the junction left unmatched. Some clones are missing from TCRdb's copy, which holds only in-frame ones; the method was immunoSEQ multiplex PCR. The repertoire holds approximately 2.1 million clones, with over 90% as singletons. Of note for this clone: Its target is unknown.

Those who donated were healthy HIV-negative adults, with no recent acute infections or vaccinations reported. The sequence was obtained from a man between 18 and 35 years old in good health. Some clones in this sample may be carry-over from other donors' samples. Sequenced sample: naive CD4+ T cells from PBMCs. Described subset: CD45RA+ positively selected. V usage is TRBV10-3 and J usage is TRBJ2-7, with TRBD1 matching 7 bases. This chain's CDR3 is CAISDPPARAGGVYEQYF. The CDR3 bases are TGTGCCATCAGTGACCCTCCCGCCCGGGCAGGGGGTGTCTACGAGCAGTACTTC.